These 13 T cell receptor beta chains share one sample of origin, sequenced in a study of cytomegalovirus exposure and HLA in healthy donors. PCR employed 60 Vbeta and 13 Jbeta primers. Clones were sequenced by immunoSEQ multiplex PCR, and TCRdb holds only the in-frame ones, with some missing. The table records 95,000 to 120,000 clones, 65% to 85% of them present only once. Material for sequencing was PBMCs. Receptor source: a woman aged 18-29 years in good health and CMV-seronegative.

For the CDR3, the DNA is TGTGCCAGCAGTGTGGGACGGGAGATCTATGGCTACACCTTC. It is translated as CASSVGREIYGYTF. The chain employs TRBV6-1 and TRBJ1-2, with a tentative D call TRBD1 (5 bases). The CDR3 loop spans 14 amino acids. Germline CDR1 is MNHNS and CDR2 is SASEGT. Trimming shortened V by 4 bases and J by 4 bases, and 13 bases separated the two germline ends.

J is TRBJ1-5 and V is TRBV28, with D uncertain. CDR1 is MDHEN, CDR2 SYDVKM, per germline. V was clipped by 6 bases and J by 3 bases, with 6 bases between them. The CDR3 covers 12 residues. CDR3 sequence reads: CASRQPNQPQHF. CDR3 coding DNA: TGTGCCAGCAGACAGCCCAATCAGCCCCAGCATTTT.

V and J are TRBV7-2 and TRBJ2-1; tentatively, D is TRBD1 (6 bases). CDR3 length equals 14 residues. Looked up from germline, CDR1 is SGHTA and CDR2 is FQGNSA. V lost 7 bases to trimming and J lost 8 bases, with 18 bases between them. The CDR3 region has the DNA TGTGCCAGCACCCCACAGGGAGTTGCTGATGAGCAGTTCTTC. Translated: CASTPQGVADEQFF.

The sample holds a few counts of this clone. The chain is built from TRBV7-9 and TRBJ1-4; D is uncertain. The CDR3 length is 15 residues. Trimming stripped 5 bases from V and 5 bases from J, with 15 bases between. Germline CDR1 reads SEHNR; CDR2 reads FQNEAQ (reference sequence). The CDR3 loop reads CASSRTGNGNEKLFF. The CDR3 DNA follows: TGTGCCAGCAGCCGGACGGGGAACGGGAATGAAAAACTGTTTTTT.

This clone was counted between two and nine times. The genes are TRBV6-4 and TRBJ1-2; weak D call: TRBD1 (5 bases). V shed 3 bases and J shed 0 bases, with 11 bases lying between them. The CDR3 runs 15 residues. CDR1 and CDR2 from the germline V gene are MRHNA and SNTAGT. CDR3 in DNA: TGTGCCAGCAGTGAACAGGTCGATGCTAACTATGGCTACACCTTC. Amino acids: CASSEQVDANYGYTF.

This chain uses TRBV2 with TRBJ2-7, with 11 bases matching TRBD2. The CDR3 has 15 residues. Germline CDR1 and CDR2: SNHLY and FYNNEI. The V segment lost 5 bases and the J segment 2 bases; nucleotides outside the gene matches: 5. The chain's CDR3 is CASSLTSGTAYEQYF. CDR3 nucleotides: TGTGCCAGCAGTCTGACTAGCGGGACTGCCTACGAGCAGTACTTC.

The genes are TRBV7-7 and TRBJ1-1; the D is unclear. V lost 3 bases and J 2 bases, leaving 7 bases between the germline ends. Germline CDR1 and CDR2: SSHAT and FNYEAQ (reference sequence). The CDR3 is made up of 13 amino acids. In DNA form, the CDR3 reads TGTGCCAGCAGCTTGGCGGCTAACACTGAAGCTTTCTTT. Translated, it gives CASSLAANTEAFF.

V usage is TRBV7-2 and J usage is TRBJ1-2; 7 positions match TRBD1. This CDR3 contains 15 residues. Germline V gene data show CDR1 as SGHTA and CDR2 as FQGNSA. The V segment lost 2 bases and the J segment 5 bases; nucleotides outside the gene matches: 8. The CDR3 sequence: CASSLRGQRRYGYTF. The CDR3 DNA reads TGTGCCAGCAGCTTAAGGGGGCAGAGGAGGTATGGCTACACCTTC.

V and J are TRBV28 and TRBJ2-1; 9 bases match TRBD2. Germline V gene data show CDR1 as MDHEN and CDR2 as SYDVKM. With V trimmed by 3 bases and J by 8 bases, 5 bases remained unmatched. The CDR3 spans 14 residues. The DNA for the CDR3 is TGTGCCAGCAGTTTTAGCGGGAGATGGCATGAGCAGTTCTTC. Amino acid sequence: CASSFSGRWHEQFF. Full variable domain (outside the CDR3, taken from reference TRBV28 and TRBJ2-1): DVKVTQSSRYLVKRTGEKVFLECVQDMDHENMFWYRQDPGLGLRLIYFSYDVKMKEKGDIPEGYSVSREKKERFSLILESASTNQTSMYLCASSFSGRWHEQFFGPGTRLTVL.

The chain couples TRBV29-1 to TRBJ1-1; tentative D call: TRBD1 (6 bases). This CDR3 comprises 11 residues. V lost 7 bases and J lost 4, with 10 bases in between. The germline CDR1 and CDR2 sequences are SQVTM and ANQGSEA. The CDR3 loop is CSARGTTEAFF. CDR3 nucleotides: TGCAGCGCCAGGGGAACCACTGAAGCTTTCTTT.

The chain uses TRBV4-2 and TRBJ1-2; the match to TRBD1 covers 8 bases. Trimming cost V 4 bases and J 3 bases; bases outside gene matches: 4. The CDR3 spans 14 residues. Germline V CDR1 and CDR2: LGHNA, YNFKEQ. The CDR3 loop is CASSPRTGHYGYTF. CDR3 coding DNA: TGTGCCAGCAGCCCTCGGACAGGGCACTATGGCTACACCTTC.

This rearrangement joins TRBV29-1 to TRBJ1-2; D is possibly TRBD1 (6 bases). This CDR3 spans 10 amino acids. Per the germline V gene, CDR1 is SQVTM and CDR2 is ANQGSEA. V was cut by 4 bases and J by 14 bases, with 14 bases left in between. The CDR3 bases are TGCAGCGTTGTGCGAGGGGGAGTTACCTTC. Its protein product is CSVVRGGVTF.

The CDR3 reads CASFAGGGTGELFF. CDR3 in DNA: TGTGCCAGTTTTGCGGGGGGGGGCACCGGGGAGCTGTTTTTT. V usage is TRBV19 and J usage is TRBJ2-2; TRBD2 agrees at 9 bases. This CDR3 contains 14 residues. Trimming took 8 bases from V and 4 from J; bases not matched to a gene: 5. Germline V lookup: CDR1 LNHDA, CDR2 SQIVND (reference sequence).